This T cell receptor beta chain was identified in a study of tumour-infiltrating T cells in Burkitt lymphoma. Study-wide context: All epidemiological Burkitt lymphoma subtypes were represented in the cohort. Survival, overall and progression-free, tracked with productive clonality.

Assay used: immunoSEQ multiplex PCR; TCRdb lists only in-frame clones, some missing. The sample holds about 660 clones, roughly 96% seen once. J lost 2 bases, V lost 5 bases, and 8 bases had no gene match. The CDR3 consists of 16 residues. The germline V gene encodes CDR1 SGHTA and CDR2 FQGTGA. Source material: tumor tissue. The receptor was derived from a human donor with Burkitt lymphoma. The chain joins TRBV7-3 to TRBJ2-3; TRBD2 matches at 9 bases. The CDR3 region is CASSPALAGLTDTQYF. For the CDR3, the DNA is TGTGCCAGCAGCCCGGCACTAGCGGGCCTCACAGATACGCAGTATTTT. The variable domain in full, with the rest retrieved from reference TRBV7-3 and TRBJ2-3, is GAGVSQTPSNKVTEKGKYVELRCDPISGHTALYWYRQSLGQGPEFLIYFQGTGAADDSGLPNDRFFAVRPEGSVSTLKIQRTERGDSAVYLCASSPALAGLTDTQYFGPGTRLTVL.